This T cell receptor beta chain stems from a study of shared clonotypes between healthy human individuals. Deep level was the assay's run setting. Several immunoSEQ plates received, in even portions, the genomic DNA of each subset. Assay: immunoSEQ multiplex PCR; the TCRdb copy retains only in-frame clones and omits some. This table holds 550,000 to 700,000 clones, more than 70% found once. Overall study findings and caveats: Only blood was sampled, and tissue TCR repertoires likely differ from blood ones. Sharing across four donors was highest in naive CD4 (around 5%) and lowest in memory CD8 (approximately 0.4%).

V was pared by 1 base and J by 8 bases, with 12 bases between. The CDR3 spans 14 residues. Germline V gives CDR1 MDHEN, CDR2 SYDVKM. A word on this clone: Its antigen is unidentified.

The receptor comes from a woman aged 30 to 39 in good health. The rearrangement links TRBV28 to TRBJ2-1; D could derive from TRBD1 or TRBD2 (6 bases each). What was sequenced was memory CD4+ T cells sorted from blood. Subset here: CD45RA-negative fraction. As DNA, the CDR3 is TGTGCCAGCAGTTTATCCGGGGGCGTCGATGAGCAGTTCTTC. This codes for CASSLSGGVDEQFF.